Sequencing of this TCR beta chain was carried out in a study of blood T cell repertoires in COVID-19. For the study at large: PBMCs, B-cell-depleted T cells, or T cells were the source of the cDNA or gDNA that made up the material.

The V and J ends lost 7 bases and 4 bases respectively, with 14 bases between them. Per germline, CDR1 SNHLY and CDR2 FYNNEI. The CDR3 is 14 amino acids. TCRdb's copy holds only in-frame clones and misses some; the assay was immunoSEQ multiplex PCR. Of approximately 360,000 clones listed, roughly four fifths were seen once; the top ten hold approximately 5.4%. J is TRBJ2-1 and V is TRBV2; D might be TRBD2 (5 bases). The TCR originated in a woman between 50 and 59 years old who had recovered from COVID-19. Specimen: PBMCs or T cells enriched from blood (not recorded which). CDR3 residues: CASTGIRTYNEQFF. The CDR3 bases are TGTGCCAGCACCGGGATTCGCACGTACAATGAGCAGTTCTTC.